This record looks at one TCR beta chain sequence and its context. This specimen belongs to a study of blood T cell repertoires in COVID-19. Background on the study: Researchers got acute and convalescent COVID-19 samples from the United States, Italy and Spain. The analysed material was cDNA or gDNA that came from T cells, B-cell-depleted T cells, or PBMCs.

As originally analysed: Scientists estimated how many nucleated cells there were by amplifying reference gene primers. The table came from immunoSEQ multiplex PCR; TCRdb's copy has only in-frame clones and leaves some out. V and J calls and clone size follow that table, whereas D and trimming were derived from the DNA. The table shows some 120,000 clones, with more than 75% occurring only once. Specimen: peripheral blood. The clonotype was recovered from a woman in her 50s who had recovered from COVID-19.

Here the CDR3 DNA reads TGTGCCAGCAGCCAAGCTGTGACAGGGGACACCGATTATAATTCACCCCTCCACTTT. Protein sequence: CASSQAVTGDTDYNSPLHF. The chain is built from TRBV4-2 and TRBJ1-6; 8 bases match TRBD1. V lost 1 base and J lost 4; bases outside the gene matches: 12. The CDR3 runs to 19 residues. CDR1 LGHNA and CDR2 YNFKEQ come from the germline V gene.